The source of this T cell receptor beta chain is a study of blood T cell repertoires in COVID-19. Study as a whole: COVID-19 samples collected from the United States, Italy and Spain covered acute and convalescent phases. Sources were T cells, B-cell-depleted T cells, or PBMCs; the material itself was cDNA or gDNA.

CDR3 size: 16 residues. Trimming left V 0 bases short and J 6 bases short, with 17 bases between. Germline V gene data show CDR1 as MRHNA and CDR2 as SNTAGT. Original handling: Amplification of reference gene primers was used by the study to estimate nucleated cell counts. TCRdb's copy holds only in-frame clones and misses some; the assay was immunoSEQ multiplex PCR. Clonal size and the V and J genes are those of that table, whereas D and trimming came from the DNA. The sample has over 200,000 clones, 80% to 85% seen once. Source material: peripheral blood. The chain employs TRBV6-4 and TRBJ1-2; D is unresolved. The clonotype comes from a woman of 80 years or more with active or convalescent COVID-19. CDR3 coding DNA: TGTGCCAGCAGTGACTCGAGTCGGTCGGGGATGGATGGCTACACCTTC. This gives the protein CASSDSSRSGMDGYTF.